The 28 T cell receptor beta chains below were found in one sample sequenced in a study of lymphopenia after photon versus proton radiotherapy. Sequencing was performed with immunoSEQ multiplex PCR; in TCRdb, only in-frame clones are kept and a portion is missing. Counted here are around 63,000 clones, around 86% occurring once; the ten biggest clones make up approximately 2.4%. The specimen was peripheral blood, collected from a patient treated with photon-based radiotherapy. Receptors originate from a man aged 35 to 55 with gastric cancer.

The chain employs TRBV30 and TRBJ1-6; D gene uncertain. V lost 2 bases and J lost 3, with 11 bases in between. Germline CDR1 GTSNPN, CDR2 SVGIG (reference sequence). The CDR3 contains 15 residues. The CDR3 DNA is TGTGCCTGGAGTCCACCCCCTGGCTATAATTCACCCCTCCACTTT. Residues: CAWSPPPGYNSPLHF.

The rearrangement joins TRBV30 to TRBJ2-7; TRBD1 is a possible D gene (5 bases). This CDR3 is built from 13 residues. The germline V gene has CDR1 GTSNPN and CDR2 SVGIG (reference sequence). V gave up 3 bases and J gave up 0 bases, with 9 bases separating them. The CDR3: CAWSAGYSYEQYF. The CDR3 coding sequence is TGTGCCTGGAGCGCAGGGTACTCCTACGAGCAGTACTTC. The whole variable domain, remainder taken from reference TRBV30 and TRBJ2-7, is SQTIHQWPATLVQPVGSPLSLECTVEGTSNPNLYWYRQAAGRGLQLLFYSVGIGQISSEVPQNLSASRPQDRQFILSSKKLLLSDSGFYLCAWSAGYSYEQYFGPGTRLTVT.

This clone has a single count. The gene calls are TRBV20-1 and TRBJ1-1, with no clear D. The ends were cut back, 3 bases at V and 5 bases at J, with 7 bases in the middle. Germline V CDR1 and CDR2: DFQATT, SNEGSKA (reference sequence). The CDR3 runs 11 residues. The CDR3 spells CSASGETEAFF. The DNA for the CDR3 is TGCAGTGCTAGTGGGGAGACTGAAGCTTTCTTT.

V is TRBV7-6 and J is TRBJ2-3; TRBD1 matches 8 bases. Trimming at V came to 6 bases and at J to 5 bases, leaving 13 bases not matched to a gene. The CDR3 sequence is 16 residues long. Germline V gene lookup returns CDR1 SGHVS and CDR2 FNYEAQ. In nucleotides, the CDR3 is TGTGCCAGCAGTCCTCGCCCCCAGGGGGCTAGAGATACGCAGTATTTT. Amino acid sequence: CASSPRPQGARDTQYF.

The gene calls are TRBV5-4 and TRBJ2-5; TRBD1 matches at 11 bases. This CDR3 spans 14 amino acids. V lost 3 bases and J lost 5; bases outside the gene matches: 3. Per germline, CDR1 SGHNT and CDR2 YYREEE (reference sequence). In DNA form, the CDR3 reads TGTGCCAGCAGCTACCGGGACAGGGGGGAGACCCAGTACTTC. It codes for CASSYRDRGETQYF.

This rearrangement joins TRBV5-1 to TRBJ1-6, with unresolved D. This CDR3 is 13 amino acids long. The germline gives CDR1 SGHRS, CDR2 YFSETQ. Trimming removed 1 base at V and 7 bases at J, with 6 bases between. The CDR3 bases are TGCGCCAGCAGCTTGACAGCGAATTCACCCCTCCACTTT. Residues: CASSLTANSPLHF.

The rearrangement joins TRBV5-4 to TRBJ1-1; no clear D. The V gene lost 1 base and the J gene lost 6 bases, with 7 bases spanning the gap. Germline V gene data show CDR1 as SGHNT and CDR2 as YYREEE (reference sequence). There are 12 residues in the CDR3. The CDR3 DNA sequence: TGTGCCAGCAGCTTGCAGCGGGCTGAAGCTTTCTTT. It specifies CASSLQRAEAFF.

J is TRBJ2-3 and V is TRBV5-1, with D maybe TRBD1 (5 bases). Trimming cost V 1 base and J 0 bases, with 12 bases left between them. Germline-derived CDR1 and CDR2 are SGHRS and YFSETQ. The CDR3 runs to 16 residues. The CDR3 here is CASSLPPDRSTDTQYF. DNA of the CDR3: TGCGCCAGCAGCTTGCCCCCCGACAGAAGCACAGATACGCAGTATTTT.

The chain couples TRBV5-6 to TRBJ2-3; possibly TRBD2 for D (6 bases). Germline CDR1 and CDR2: SGHDT and YYEEEE. The CDR3 loop spans 15 amino acids. Deletions cut 4 bases from V and 0 bases from J, with 12 bases between. CDR3 DNA sequence: TGTGCCAGCAGCATCCCCGGGACTAGCACAGATACGCAGTATTTT. This gives the protein CASSIPGTSTDTQYF.

This sequence joins TRBV5-4 and TRBJ2-7, with TRBD1 identical over 11 bases. This CDR3 has 15 amino acids. Losses at the gene ends were 2 bases for V and 2 bases for J; bases not matched to a gene: 3. The germline V gene encodes CDR1 SGHNT and CDR2 YYREEE (reference sequence). The CDR3 DNA reads TGTGCCAGCAGCTTCCGGGGACAGGGGGCCTACGAGCAGTACTTC. It yields the protein CASSFRGQGAYEQYF.

V and J are TRBV30 and TRBJ1-5, with 9 bases identical to TRBD1. The CDR3 runs to 15 residues. V dropped 4 bases and J dropped 1; count of bases not matched to a gene: 5. Looked up from germline, CDR1 is GTSNPN and CDR2 is SVGIG (reference sequence). This chain's CDR3 is CAWTPGTGSNQPQHF. In DNA form, the CDR3 reads TGTGCCTGGACTCCCGGGACAGGGAGCAATCAGCCCCAGCATTTT.

J is TRBJ2-7 and V is TRBV2; a possible D gene is TRBD1 (7 bases). The CDR3 has 13 residues. The germline gives CDR1 SNHLY, CDR2 FYNNEI. Trimming took off 6 bases at V and 7 bases at J, with 16 bases between the two ends. The CDR3 region is CASSSTGEVEQYF. CDR3 nucleotides: TGTGCCAGCAGCTCTACAGGGGAGGTTGAGCAGTACTTC.

The chain is built from TRBV5-4 and TRBJ1-6, with 7 bases that match TRBD1. Trimming removed 0 bases from V and 7 bases from J; junction bases left unmatched: 4. The V gene's germline CDR1 is SGHNT and CDR2 YYREEE (reference sequence). The CDR3 sequence is 15 residues long. The CDR3 reads CASSLDTGENSPLHF. The DNA for the CDR3 is TGTGCCAGCAGCTTGGATACAGGGGAGAATTCACCCCTCCACTTT.

CDR3 residues: CASSIGRGGISYNSPLHF. DNA for the CDR3: TGTGCCAGCAGCATAGGCAGGGGAGGCATATCCTATAATTCACCCCTCCACTTT. The chain uses TRBV9 and TRBJ1-6; possible D gene TRBD1, 6 bases. V lost 4 bases and J 1 base, leaving 18 bases between the germline ends. There are 18 residues in the CDR3. The V gene's germline CDR1 is SGDLS and CDR2 YYNGEE.

The chain carries TRBV19 and TRBJ2-7; D is unclear. Germline CDR1 reads LNHDA; CDR2 reads SQIVND (reference sequence). V lost 0 bases and J 5 bases, leaving 5 bases between the germline ends. CDR3 length: 12 amino acids. The CDR3 sequence: CASSIDRDEQYF. CDR3 nucleotide sequence: TGTGCCAGTAGTATAGACCGGGACGAGCAGTACTTC. The whole variable domain, remainder taken from reference TRBV19 and TRBJ2-7, is DGGITQSPKYLFRKEGQNVTLSCEQNLNHDAMYWYRQDPGQGLRLIYYSQIVNDFQKGDIAEGYSVSREKKESFPLTVTSAQKNPTAFYLCASSIDRDEQYFGPGTRLTVT.

Only a few counts were recorded for this clone. The genes are TRBV2 and TRBJ2-7, with 7 bases fitting TRBD1. Per the germline V gene, CDR1 is SNHLY and CDR2 is FYNNEI. V was clipped by 8 bases and J by 5 bases; unmatched bases: 9. The CDR3 totals 13 residues. The CDR3 nucleotides read TGTGCCAGCGAGGACAGGCCGCTCGACGAGCAGTACTTC. Its translation is CASEDRPLDEQYF.

This clone was counted a few times. Here the CDR3 DNA reads TGTGCCAGCAGTATTTCCGGGACAGGGGGCTCCACCGGGGAGCTGTTTTTT. As protein: CASSISGTGGSTGELFF. The chain carries TRBV2 and TRBJ2-2, with TRBD1 identical over 12 bases. V trimming: 5 bases; J trimming: 4 bases; junction bases outside the gene matches: 8. The CDR3 runs 17 residues. Germline CDR1 reads SNHLY; CDR2 reads FYNNEI.

This chain joins TRBV2 and TRBJ1-2; TRBD1 is a possible D gene (5 bases). CDR1 and CDR2 from the germline V gene are SNHLY and FYNNEI. V lost 6 bases and J 6 bases, leaving 20 bases between the germline ends. This CDR3 region has 15 residues. The CDR3 nucleotides read TGTGCCAGCAGGCCCCCGGGACGGAGGGTGCATGGCTACACCTTC. It is translated as CASRPPGRRVHGYTF.

This sequence joins TRBV11-2 and TRBJ2-1, with 7 bases aligning to TRBD2. Germline CDR1 SGHAT, CDR2 FQNNGV. Trimming cost V 0 bases and J 7 bases; bases outside gene matches: 12. This CDR3 spans 17 amino acids. The CDR3 DNA sequence: TGTGCCAGCAGCTTAGATAGGTGGAGTAGCGGGTTGAATGAGCAGTTCTTC. Its translation: CASSLDRWSSGLNEQFF.

V is TRBV4-3 and J is TRBJ1-2; 11 bases agree with TRBD1. The CDR3 totals 15 residues. V gave up 4 bases and J gave up 6 bases; unmatched junction bases: 7. Germline-derived CDR1 and CDR2 are LGHNA and YSLEER. The CDR3 reads CASSLQRTGGHGYTF. CDR3 DNA: TGCGCCAGCAGCCTCCAACGGACAGGGGGCCATGGCTACACCTTC.

The chain recombines TRBV7-9 with TRBJ2-1; 13 bases map to TRBD2. This CDR3 comprises 15 residues. Germline V gives CDR1 SEHNR, CDR2 FQNEAQ (reference sequence). V lost 7 bases, J lost 5 bases, and 5 bases stayed unmatched. Here the CDR3 reads CASKAGTSGNNEQFF. CDR3 DNA: TGTGCCAGCAAAGCCGGGACTAGCGGGAACAATGAGCAGTTCTTC.

This chain joins TRBV2 and TRBJ2-5, with D possibly matching TRBD1 (6 bases). The CDR3 extends over 14 amino acids. V lost 5 bases, J lost 5 bases, and 15 bases lay in between. Germline V lookup: CDR1 SNHLY, CDR2 FYNNEI. The CDR3 loop is CASSTGQPGETQYF. For the CDR3, the DNA is TGTGCCAGCAGTACCGGACAGCCTGGGGAGACCCAGTACTTC.

V and J are TRBV7-6 and TRBJ2-4, with 9 nucleotides matching TRBD1. There are 17 residues in the CDR3. Looked up from germline, CDR1 is SGHVS and CDR2 is FNYEAQ. The V segment lost 3 bases and the J segment 4 bases; nucleotides outside the gene matches: 10. CDR3 in amino acids: CASSLGKTGGFKNIQYF. CDR3 DNA: TGTGCCAGCAGCTTGGGCAAGACAGGGGGATTTAAAAACATTCAGTACTTC.

The J gene is TRBJ2-3, the V gene TRBV7-2; 10 bases match TRBD2. After removal of 5 bases from V and 8 bases from J, the junction contained 10 bases not matched to a gene. CDR1 is SGHTA and CDR2 is FQGNSA in the germline V gene. The CDR3 sequence is 15 residues long. CDR3 region: CASSRKSGGAGTQYF. The CDR3 nucleotides are TGTGCCAGCAGCCGAAAAAGCGGGGGGGCAGGTACGCAGTATTTT.

The gene calls are TRBV9 and TRBJ2-2; TRBD1 might be the D (6 bases). Germline V gene data show CDR1 as SGDLS and CDR2 as YYNGEE. V was clipped by 0 bases and J by 1 base, with 10 bases between them. The CDR3 contains 16 residues. The CDR3: CASSVDPQGNTGELFF. The CDR3 nucleotides are TGTGCCAGCAGCGTAGACCCACAGGGGAACACCGGGGAGCTGTTTTTT.

The genes are TRBV2 and TRBJ2-5, with D tentatively TRBD1 or TRBD2 (5 bases each). CDR3 length: 13 amino acids. Germline V gene lookup returns CDR1 SNHLY and CDR2 FYNNEI. Deletions cut 5 bases from V and 1 base from J, with 8 bases between. The CDR3 reads CASSRDAQETQYF. The CDR3 DNA is TGTGCCAGCAGTCGGGACGCCCAAGAGACCCAGTACTTC.

On this clone: Different DNA sequences within this sample yield the same CDR3. CDR3 loop: CASSLVGETQYF. The CDR3 DNA reads as TGTGCCAGCAGCTTAGTAGGGGAGACCCAGTACTTC. The V and J genes are TRBV7-9 and TRBJ2-5, with no clear D. V was clipped by 1 base and J by 5 bases, with 5 bases between them. Germline V gene data show CDR1 as SEHNR and CDR2 as FQNEAQ (reference sequence). CDR3 length: 12 residues.

The chain uses TRBV7-6 and TRBJ2-5, with a possible D match to TRBD1 (6 bases). V was clipped by 2 bases and J by 2 bases, with 12 bases between them. The CDR3 spans 15 residues. Germline V lookup: CDR1 SGHVS, CDR2 FNYEAQ. CDR3 region: CASSLLNREQETQYF. CDR3 DNA sequence: TGTGCCAGCAGCTTATTAAACAGGGAACAAGAGACCCAGTACTTC.